The 17 T cell receptor beta chains in this list originate from one sample, sequenced in a study of blood T cell repertoires in COVID-19. Sequenced by immunoSEQ multiplex PCR; TCRdb stores in-frame clones only, minus some. The data contain approximately 260,000 clones, 80% to 85% of them singletons. The sequencing sample was made of PBMCs or T cells enriched from blood (not recorded which). These receptors all stem from a man aged 50 to 59 who had recovered from COVID-19.

The rearrangement joins TRBV19 to TRBJ2-7; TRBD2 matches at 15 bases. J gave up 2 bases and V 4 bases, and 9 bases lay outside the gene matches. The V gene's germline CDR1 is LNHDA and CDR2 SQIVND (reference sequence). This CDR3 has 18 residues. The DNA of the CDR3 is TGTGCCAGTAGTACCGGGACTAGCGGGGGGTTTAGTGCCTACGAGCAGTACTTC. Amino acid sequence: CASSTGTSGGFSAYEQYF.

This chain joins TRBV24-1 and TRBJ2-1; 7 positions match TRBD1. The CDR3 runs to 16 residues. With 4 bases clipped from V and 0 bases from J, the junction kept 5 bases outside the gene matches. Per germline, CDR1 KGHDR and CDR2 SFDVKD. CDR3 protein: CATSDRQGSSYNEQFF. The CDR3 bases are TGTGCCACCAGTGACCGACAGGGCAGCTCCTACAATGAGCAGTTCTTC.

The rearrangement joins TRBV5-8 to TRBJ2-7, with TRBD2 identical over 7 bases. CDR3 length: 14 residues. The trim removed 6 bases at V and 0 bases at J, leaving 6 bases unmatched. Per the germline V gene, CDR1 is SGHTS and CDR2 is YDEGEE. CDR3 sequence: CASTWGGYSYEQYF. The CDR3 coding sequence is TGTGCCAGCACCTGGGGGGGTTACTCCTACGAGCAGTACTTC. The full variable domain, in which reference TRBV5-8 and TRBJ2-7 provide the parts outside the CDR3, is EAGVTQSPTHLIKTRGQQATLRCSPISGHTSVYWYQQALGLGLQFLLWYDEGEERNRGNFPPRFSGRQFPNYSSELNVNALELEDSALYLCASTWGGYSYEQYFGPGTRLTVT.

In this sample, this clone turned up once. This rearrangement joins TRBV3-1 (or the pseudogene TRBV3-2) to TRBJ2-3; 12 positions agree with TRBD2. The V gene's germline CDR1 is LGHDT and CDR2 YNNKEL (reference sequence). V gave up 5 bases and J gave up 5 bases; unmatched junction bases: 8. The CDR3 loop spans 16 amino acids. The CDR3 spells CASSTRTSGTKDTQYF. The CDR3 DNA is TGTGCCAGCAGCACACGGACTAGCGGGACCAAAGATACGCAGTATTTT.

The chain links TRBV10-1 to TRBJ2-2, with a possible D match to TRBD1 (6 bases). V gave up 6 bases and J gave up 4 bases, with 12 bases separating them. The germline V gene encodes CDR1 WNHNN and CDR2 SYGVQD (reference sequence). The CDR3 consists of 14 residues. Here the CDR3 reads CASRRQAGTGELFF. CDR3 nucleotides: TGCGCCAGCAGGAGACAGGCTGGCACCGGGGAGCTGTTTTTT.

This clone was picked up a small number of times. The chain uses TRBV2 and TRBJ2-7; D gene ambiguous. The germline gives CDR1 SNHLY, CDR2 FYNNEI. The V gene lost 7 bases and the J gene lost 1 base, with 8 bases spanning the gap. This CDR3 spans 12 amino acids. CDR3: CASTGDSYEQYF. The CDR3 DNA sequence: TGTGCCAGCACCGGAGATTCCTACGAGCAGTACTTC.

V usage is TRBV7-8 and J usage is TRBJ2-2; 8 bases line up with TRBD2. The V gene's germline CDR1 is SGHVS and CDR2 FQNEAQ. J was trimmed by 0 bases and V by 7 bases; bases with no gene match: 7. The CDR3 has 16 amino acids. The CDR3 protein is CASTQAGASNTGELFF. Written as DNA, the CDR3 is TGTGCCAGCACCCAAGCGGGGGCCTCGAACACCGGGGAGCTGTTTTTT.

The rearrangement links TRBV5-6 to TRBJ2-7; tentatively, D is TRBD2 (6 bases). This CDR3 has 15 amino acids. V lost 1 base, J lost 6 bases, and 17 bases lay in between. The germline gives CDR1 SGHDT, CDR2 YYEEEE. DNA for the CDR3: TGTGCCAGCAGCTTGAAGGTTGTGAGGGAGGCCGAGCAGTACTTC. Residues: CASSLKVVREAEQYF.

A remark on this clone: One end of the junction varies from germline; a read error may be responsible. CDR3: CASSLSASGMNEQFF. Here the CDR3 DNA reads TGTGCTAGCAGCTTAAGTGCTAGCGGGATGAATGAGCAGTTCTTC. The chain employs TRBV7-7 and TRBJ2-1; TRBD2 matches 9 bases. The CDR3 has 15 residues. Per the germline V gene, CDR1 is SSHAT and CDR2 is FNYEAQ (reference sequence).

The chain couples TRBV2 to TRBJ2-3; 7 nucleotides line up with TRBD1. CDR1 and CDR2 (germline): SNHLY, FYNNEI. The CDR3 extends over 13 amino acids. The ends lost 10 bases at V and 2 bases at J; junction bases unmatched: 6. The CDR3 loop reads CAITGADTDTQYF. The CDR3 DNA reads as TGTGCCATCACAGGGGCTGACACAGATACGCAGTATTTT.

A single count supports this clone. V usage is TRBV4-1 and J usage is TRBJ2-5; 11 bases line up with TRBD2. Germline loops: CDR1 MGHRA, CDR2 YSYEKL. Unmatched junction bases numbered 15, after V lost 4 bases and J lost 5 bases. The CDR3 totals 18 residues. This chain's CDR3 is CASSPVAGGTRPGETQYF. The CDR3 DNA reads TGCGCCAGCAGCCCCGTAGCGGGGGGGACCCGACCTGGGGAGACCCAGTACTTC.

V usage is TRBV15 and J usage is TRBJ2-5; no reliable D call. The CDR3 covers 14 residues. Germline CDR1 and CDR2: LNHNV and YYDKDF (reference sequence). Trimming pared 0 bases from V and 3 bases from J, leaving 8 bases between. In DNA, the CDR3 is TGTGCCACCAGCAGAGATAACAGAAAAGAGACCCAGTACTTC. Its translation is CATSRDNRKETQYF.

This clone was observed once. The chain is built from TRBV28 and TRBJ2-1; 8 bases are a match to TRBD2. Germline V gene sequence: CDR1 MDHEN, CDR2 SYDVKM. The ends lost 7 bases at V and 4 bases at J; junction bases unmatched: 6. CDR3 size: 14 residues. The CDR3 bases are TGTGCCAGCAAAGACGGGGGGGGATACAATGAGCAGTTCTTC. Protein product: CASKDGGGYNEQFF.

This chain links TRBV7-2 with TRBJ1-5; no definite D call. The germline V gene has CDR1 SGHTA and CDR2 FQGNSA. Between the trimmed V and J ends, which lost 5 bases and 2 bases, there was a span of 10 bases. This CDR3 region has 14 residues. This CDR3 reads CASSQPGGNQPQHF. The CDR3 DNA follows: TGTGCCAGCAGCCAGCCCGGGGGCAATCAGCCCCAGCATTTT.

This chain uses TRBV11-3 with TRBJ2-3; 10 nucleotides line up with TRBD2. Germline V gives CDR1 SGHNT, CDR2 YENEEA. This CDR3 has 16 amino acids. V lost 5 bases to trimming and J lost 1 base; unmatched junction nucleotides: 6. Here the CDR3 DNA reads TGTGCCAGCAGCCTCCGGACTAGCGGCGGCACAGATACGCAGTATTTT. Its translation: CASSLRTSGGTDTQYF.

The chain recombines TRBV5-1 with TRBJ2-1; weak D call: TRBD1 (6 bases). V lost 4 bases, J lost 0 bases, and 17 bases lay in between. CDR1 is SGHRS, CDR2 YFSETQ, per germline. The CDR3 extends over 17 amino acids. This CDR3 is CASSPEGTSRSYNEQFF. CDR3 nucleotide sequence: TGCGCCAGCAGCCCGGAAGGGACATCACGCTCCTACAATGAGCAGTTCTTC.

The genes are TRBV19 and TRBJ1-1; D is possibly TRBD1 (5 bases). Per germline, CDR1 LNHDA and CDR2 SQIVND (reference sequence). This CDR3 has 14 amino acids. The V end lost 9 bases, the J end lost 1 base, and 15 bases lay between the germline ends. Written as DNA, the CDR3 is TGTGCCAGCAAAGGGCCCGGGGGGAACACTGAAGCTTTCTTT. Amino acids: CASKGPGGNTEAFF.